Listed below are T cell receptor beta chains from one sample, sequenced in a study of a mutant IDH1 vaccine in newly diagnosed glioma. Libraries were prepared by immunoSEQ multiplex PCR; TCRdb keeps only in-frame clonotypes and omits some of them. The sample carries over 60,000 clones, about nine tenths recorded once. These TCRs' antigens remain unknown. Sequences were derived from PBMCs, sampled from a glioma patient whose treatment included an IDH1 peptide vaccine. These receptors came from a man between 40 and 49 years old with glioma. CDR3s include the opening cysteine and the closing phenylalanine or tryptophan. The order of the fields is clone size, V gene, D gene, J gene, CDR3 protein, CDR3 DNA. D genes are given only for firm matches. The size field is filled for only some rows; it gives once, few, many or a size class.

NA	TRBV19	NA	TRBJ2-3	CASRPSTDTQYF	TGTGCCAGTAGGCCTAGCACAGATACGCAGTATTTT
few	TRBV7-2	TRBD2	TRBJ2-7	CASSSRTRGVYEQYF	TGTGCCAGCAGCTCCCGGACTAGGGGAGTCTACGAGCAGTACTTC
NA	TRBV28	NA	TRBJ1-2	CASSLGSRIYGYTF	TGTGCCAGCAGTTTGGGATCGAGGATCTATGGCTACACCTTC
NA	TRBV18	NA	TRBJ2-2	CASSDRNVGELFF	TGTGCCAGCTCAGACAGGAATGTCGGGGAGCTGTTTTTT
NA	TRBV28	NA	TRBJ1-1	CASSSNGGMNTEAFF	TGTGCCAGCAGTTCTAACGGGGGTATGAACACTGAAGCTTTCTTT
NA	TRBV4-2	NA	TRBJ2-7	CASSQGSDGSYEQYF	TGTGCCAGCAGCCAAGGTTCGGACGGGTCCTACGAGCAGTACTTC
NA	TRBV5-1	TRBD2	TRBJ2-3	CASSLFRGGPGTDTQYF	TGCGCCAGCAGCTTGTTCCGGGGGGGCCCTGGCACAGATACGCAGTATTTT
NA	TRBV15	NA	TRBJ1-2	CATSRDPRGDYGYTF	TGTGCCACCAGCAGAGATCCCCGGGGGGACTATGGCTACACCTTC
NA	TRBV11-2	NA	TRBJ2-2	CASSLTGQNTGELFF	TGTGCCAGCAGCTTAACCGGACAGAACACCGGGGAGCTGTTTTTT
NA	TRBV6-4	TRBD2	TRBJ2-5	CASSEVAGARETQYF	TGTGCCAGCAGTGAAGTAGCGGGGGCCCGGGAGACCCAGTACTTC
NA	TRBV18	NA	TRBJ2-2	CASSGDLNTGELFF	TGTGCCAGCTCAGGGGACTTGAACACCGGGGAGCTGTTTTTT
NA	TRBV5-1	NA	TRBJ1-5	CASSNSPGGNQPQHF	TGCGCCAGCTCTAATTCCCCGGGCGGCAATCAGCCCCAGCATTTT
once	TRBV28	TRBD2	TRBJ2-5	CAIGGVGETQYF	TGTGCCATCGGGGGGGTCGGGGAGACCCAGTACTTC
NA	TRBV7-2	NA	TRBJ1-4	CASSTVPSGGNEKLFF	TGTGCCAGCAGCACGGTACCAAGCGGGGGTAATGAAAAACTGTTTTTT
NA	TRBV6-5	NA	TRBJ1-6	CASTARHNSPLHF	TGTGCCAGCACGGCCAGGCATAATTCACCCCTCCACTTT
NA	TRBV9	TRBD1	TRBJ1-1	CASSVALGQDTEAFF	TGTGCCAGCAGCGTAGCTTTGGGACAGGACACTGAAGCTTTCTTT
NA	TRBV5-1	NA	TRBJ2-2	CASSLGPGVQGAGELFF	TGCGCCAGCAGTTTGGGCCCTGGGGTCCAGGGTGCCGGGGAGCTGTTTTTT
NA	TRBV28	TRBD1	TRBJ1-5	CASSLDRGEQPQHF	TGTGCCAGCAGTTTGGACAGGGGAGAGCAGCCCCAGCATTTT
NA	TRBV2	TRBD1	TRBJ1-2	CASSPRGAQYYGYTF	TGTGCCAGCAGCCCCAGGGGGGCGCAGTACTATGGCTACACCTTC
once	TRBV5-6	NA	TRBJ1-6	CASSADRRSSPLHF	TGTGCCAGCAGCGCCGACAGGAGATCTTCACCCCTCCACTTT
NA	TRBV2	NA	TRBJ1-5	CASTRQGGQPQHF	TGTGCCAGCACCCGGCAGGGAGGTCAGCCCCAGCATTTT
NA	TRBV28	TRBD2	TRBJ2-2	CASSPGGFANTGELFF	TGTGCCAGCAGTCCGGGGGGGTTCGCGAACACCGGGGAGCTGTTTTTT
medium-sized	TRBV2	TRBD2	TRBJ2-5	CASTGGAPRAQYF	TGTGCCTCGACCGGGGGGGCTCCGAGGGCCCAGTACTTC
NA	TRBV19	NA	TRBJ1-4	CASSIGGGGEKLFF	TGTGCCAGTAGTATTGGAGGGGGTGGTGAAAAACTGTTTTTT
once	TRBV4-2	NA	TRBJ1-5	CASSQEGGAVNSNQPQHF	TGTGCCAGCAGCCAAGAAGGAGGGGCAGTTAATAGCAATCAGCCCCAGCATTTT
NA	TRBV10-3	TRBD2	TRBJ2-5	CAISVGTSGEETQYF	TGTGCCATCAGTGTGGGGACTAGCGGGGAAGAGACCCAGTACTTC
NA	TRBV7-2	NA	TRBJ2-5	CASSLTWDAQYF	TGTGCCAGCAGCTTAACGTGGGACGCCCAGTACTTC
NA	TRBV19	TRBD2	TRBJ2-7	CASSNEWSGRGEQYF	TGTGCCAGTAGCAATGAGTGGAGCGGGAGGGGCGAGCAGTACTTC
NA	TRBV29-1	TRBD1	TRBJ1-1	CSVETGQGVVEAFF	TGCAGCGTTGAAACGGGACAGGGAGTTGTGGAAGCTTTCTTT
NA	TRBV2	NA	TRBJ2-1	CASSVGIAVLSNEQFF	TGTGCCAGCAGTGTCGGTATAGCTGTCCTGAGCAATGAGCAGTTCTTC
NA	TRBV7-2	NA	TRBJ2-1	CASSRDGGFSYNEQFF	TGTGCCAGCAGCCGAGATGGCGGCTTCTCCTACAATGAGCAGTTCTTC
NA	TRBV6-1	TRBD1	TRBJ1-1	CASSEGGQGMRGRTEAFF	TGTGCCAGCAGTGAAGGGGGACAGGGGATGAGGGGACGAACTGAAGCTTTCTTT
NA	TRBV11-2	NA	TRBJ2-3	CASSLSDWLPTDTQYF	TGTGCCAGCAGCTTAAGCGACTGGCTTCCCACAGATACGCAGTATTTT
NA	TRBV27	NA	TRBJ1-6	CASSSNRGNSPLHF	TGTGCCAGCAGTTCGAACAGAGGGAATTCACCCCTCCACTTT
NA	TRBV6-1	NA	TRBJ2-3	CASSEARSTDTQYF	TGTGCCAGCAGTGAAGCACGTAGCACAGATACGCAGTATTTT
NA	TRBV28	TRBD1	TRBJ1-5	CASSPGTGGNQPQHF	TGTGCCAGCAGTCCCGGGACAGGGGGCAATCAGCCCCAGCATTTT
few	TRBV11-2	TRBD1	TRBJ2-3	CASSLQGFGEDTQYF	TGTGCCAGCAGTTTACAGGGGTTTGGGGAAGATACGCAGTATTTT
NA	TRBV7-9	TRBD1	TRBJ1-3	CASSPQFGTAGNTIYF	TGTGCCAGCAGCCCACAATTCGGGACAGCTGGAAACACCATATATTTT
NA	TRBV14	NA	TRBJ2-5	CASSFGAGGTQYF	TGTGCCAGCAGCTTCGGGGCCGGGGGGACCCAGTACTTC
NA	TRBV30	TRBD1	TRBJ1-2	CAWSVGQAYGYTF	TGTGCCTGGAGTGTAGGACAGGCCTATGGCTACACCTTC
NA	TRBV5-1	NA	TRBJ1-1	CASSLGGLDSLNTEAFF	TGCGCCAGCAGCTTAGGAGGGTTAGACAGCCTGAACACTGAAGCTTTCTTT
NA	TRBV4-2	TRBD2	TRBJ2-5	CASSPWPGSGTVKTQYF	TGTGCCAGCAGCCCCTGGCCGGGTAGCGGGACGGTAAAGACCCAGTACTTC
NA	TRBV7-9	TRBD2	TRBJ2-3	CASSLGLAGVSDTQYF	TGTGCCAGCAGCTTGGGACTAGCGGGAGTTTCAGATACGCAGTATTTT
NA	TRBV9	NA	TRBJ2-1	CASSVGFTGLPHNEQFF	TGTGCCAGCAGCGTAGGGTTTACGGGACTGCCACACAATGAGCAGTTCTTC
NA	TRBV2	NA	TRBJ1-4	CASSDRAQGTNEKLFF	TGTGCCAGCAGTGATAGGGCTCAAGGGACTAATGAAAAACTGTTTTTT